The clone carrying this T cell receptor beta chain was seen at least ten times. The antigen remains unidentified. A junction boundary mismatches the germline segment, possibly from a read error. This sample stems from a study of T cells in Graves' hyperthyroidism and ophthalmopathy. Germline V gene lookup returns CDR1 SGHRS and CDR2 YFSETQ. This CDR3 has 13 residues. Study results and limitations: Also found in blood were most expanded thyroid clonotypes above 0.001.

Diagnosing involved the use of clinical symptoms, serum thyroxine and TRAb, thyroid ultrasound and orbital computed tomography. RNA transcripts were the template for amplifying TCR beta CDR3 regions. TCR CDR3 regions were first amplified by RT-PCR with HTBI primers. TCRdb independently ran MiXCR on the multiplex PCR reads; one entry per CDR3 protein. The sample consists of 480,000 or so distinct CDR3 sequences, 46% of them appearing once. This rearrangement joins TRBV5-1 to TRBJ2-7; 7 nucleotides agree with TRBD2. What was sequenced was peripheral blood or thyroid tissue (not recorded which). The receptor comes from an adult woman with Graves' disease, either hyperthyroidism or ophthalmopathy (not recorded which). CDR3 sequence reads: CASSRDYSYKQYF. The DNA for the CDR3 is TGCGCCAGCAGCAGGGACTATTCCTACAAGCAGTACTTC.